A selection of T cell receptor beta chains follows, all from one sample in a study of identical twins. TCRdb called the 5' RACE reads again in MiXCR, with one record for every CDR3 protein. The sample consists of some 500,000 distinct CDR3 sequences, around 20% of them appearing once. The same sample was also used in a study of T cells expressing NK-cell markers.

Source material: CD4+ T cells sorted from blood. These receptors all come from a woman between 18 and 29 years old in good health. Each CDR3 is given with its conserved first and last residue. A D gene is named only where the DNA matches it firmly. Rows may omit the clone size; those that give it use once, few, many or a size class.

j_call | d_call | clone_size | v_call | cdr3_aa | cdr3_nt
TRBJ2-1 | - | - | TRBV24-1 | CATSSSVNEQFF | TGTGCCACCAGTTCTTCAGTCAATGAGCAGTTCTTC
TRBJ1-1 | - | - | TRBV5-5 | CASQLQGSTEAFF | TGTGCCAGCCAACTACAGGGCAGCACTGAAGCTTTCTTT
TRBJ1-6 | TRBD1 | few | TRBV7-9 | CASSTGTGSSPLHF | TGTGCCAGCAGCACCGGGACAGGAAGCTCACCCCTCCACTTT
TRBJ1-1 | TRBD1 | - | TRBV6-4 | CASSRQGGTTEAFF | TGTGCCAGCAGCAGACAGGGTGGGACCACTGAAGCTTTCTTT
TRBJ2-1 | - | - | TRBV7-6 | CASSIGVYNEQFF | TGTGCCAGCAGCATAGGGGTCTACAATGAGCAGTTCTTC
TRBJ2-3 | - | - | TRBV5-1 | CASSLERQDTQYF | TGCGCCAGCAGCTTGGAGCGGCAAGATACGCAGTATTTT
TRBJ2-3 | - | - | TRBV4-3 | CASSPLRTSTDTQYF | TGCGCCAGCAGCCCCTTACGGACTAGCACAGATACGCAGTATTTT
TRBJ1-1 | - | - | TRBV9 | CASSVDGNLDRRNTEAFF | TGTGCCAGCAGCGTAGATGGCAATCTGGACCGACGGAACACTGAAGCTTTCTTT
TRBJ2-5 | - | once | TRBV6-5 | CASSSDWGQETQYF | TGTGCCAGCAGTTCTGACTGGGGGCAGGAGACCCAGTACTTC
TRBJ1-4 | - | - | TRBV7-6 | CASSSRDVGEKLFF | TGTGCCAGCAGCTCCCGGGACGTTGGTGAAAAACTGTTTTTT
TRBJ1-3 | TRBD1 | few | TRBV9 | CASSATGGRNTIYF | TGTGCCAGCAGCGCTACAGGGGGCAGAAACACCATATATTTT
TRBJ1-2 | - | few | TRBV12-3/TRBV12-4 | CASGRQYGYTF | TGTGCCAGCGGTCGACAGTATGGCTACACCTTC
TRBJ2-7 | - | - | TRBV7-9 | CASSKSTGQYF | TGTGCCAGCAGCAAAAGTACGGGGCAGTACTTC
TRBJ2-1 | TRBD1 | - | TRBV7-2 | CASSWSGGEQFF | TGTGCCAGCAGCTGGTCAGGGGGCGAGCAGTTCTTC
TRBJ2-7 | TRBD2 | - | TRBV4-3 | CASSHKIGGGRISYEQYF | TGCGCCAGCAGCCACAAGATAGGCGGGGGACGAATCTCCTACGAGCAGTACTTC
TRBJ2-1 | - | - | TRBV12-3/TRBV12-4 | CAILWGTSSYNEQFF | TGTGCCATCCTATGGGGAACGAGCTCCTACAATGAGCAGTTCTTC
TRBJ2-7 | - | few | TRBV29-1 | CSVEAGLYEQYF | TGCAGCGTTGAGGCAGGGTTGTACGAGCAGTACTTC
TRBJ2-1 | TRBD2 | - | TRBV6-1 | CASTGAGRSYNEQFF | TGTGCCAGCACTGGAGCGGGGCGGTCCTACAATGAGCAGTTCTTC